Below are 27 T cell receptor beta chains sequenced from a single sample in a study of T cells in Graves' hyperthyroidism and ophthalmopathy. Amplified regions were TCR beta CDR3 sequences from RNA transcripts. The primer set for the first-round RT-PCR of the TCR CDR3 was HTBI. TCRdb reanalysed the multiplex PCR reads using MiXCR and keeps one entry per CDR3 protein. The profile shows under 350,000 distinct CDR3 sequences, around 20% of them singletons. The source material was blood. Every receptor here comes from a woman between 45 and 60 years old with Graves' hyperthyroidism.

The rearrangement links TRBV3-1 to TRBJ1-1; D gene ambiguous. The CDR3 extends over 13 amino acids. Germline assignment: CDR1 LGHDT and CDR2 YNNKEL (reference sequence). V dropped 1 base and J dropped 3 bases, with 6 bases sitting between them. The CDR3 nucleotides read TGTGCCAGCAGCCAAGGGCCAGACACTGAAGCTTTCTTT. Protein sequence: CASSQGPDTEAFF.

V is TRBV7-9 and J is TRBJ2-1; no reliable D call. The CDR3 is made up of 15 amino acids. The V gene's germline CDR1 is SEHNR and CDR2 FQNEAQ (reference sequence). With 2 bases removed from V and 4 bases from J, the gap between germline ends came to 12 bases. Here the CDR3 reads CASSLIGPLYNEQFF. CDR3 in DNA: TGTGCCAGCAGCTTAATAGGGCCTTTGTACAATGAGCAGTTCTTC.

J is TRBJ1-2 and V is TRBV9; TRBD1 is a possible D gene (6 bases). V dropped 0 bases and J dropped 1 base, with 13 bases sitting between them. This CDR3 region has 16 residues. The germline CDR1 and CDR2 sequences are SGDLS and YYNGEE. The CDR3 nucleotides read TGTGCCAGCAGCGTAGGGTTGGGGGCTGATAACTATGGCTACACCTTC. Translated: CASSVGLGADNYGYTF. Combining the CDR3 with reference TRBV9 and TRBJ1-2 gives the whole variable domain DSGVTQTPKHLITATGQRVTLRCSPRSGDLSVYWYQQSLDQGLQFLIQYYNGEERAKGNILERFSAQQFPDLHSELNLSSLELGDSALYFCASSVGLGADNYGYTFGSGTRLTVV.

The chain couples TRBV7-2 to TRBJ2-1; 14 positions agree with TRBD2. The CDR3 has 17 amino acids. V trimming: 5 bases; J trimming: 4 bases; junction bases outside the gene matches: 7. Germline CDR1 and CDR2: SGHTA and FQGNSA. The CDR3 loop reads CASSRGTSGSSYNEQFF. CDR3 nucleotide sequence: TGTGCCAGCAGCAGAGGGACTAGCGGGAGTTCGTACAATGAGCAGTTCTTC.

The chain has TRBV3-1 and TRBJ1-2; TRBD1 agrees at 9 bases. The germline V gene has CDR1 LGHDT and CDR2 YNNKEL (reference sequence). This CDR3 is 14 amino acids long. V lost 1 base to trimming and J lost 8 bases; unmatched junction nucleotides: 5. The CDR3 sequence is CASSQGGQGGGYTF. CDR3 coding DNA: TGTGCCAGCAGCCAAGGGGGACAGGGTGGAGGCTACACCTTC.

This clonotype was picked up many times. The rearrangement uses TRBV10-3 and TRBJ2-1; 16 nucleotides agree with TRBD2. V gave up 10 bases and J gave up 0 bases; unmatched junction bases: 6. Germline V CDR1 and CDR2: ENHRY, SYGVKD. CDR3 length equals 17 residues. The CDR3, as DNA: TGTGCCACGCAGGGGACTAGCGGGAGGGTCTCCTACAATGAGCAGTTCTTC. This encodes CATQGTSGRVSYNEQFF.

The chain couples TRBV27 to TRBJ2-7; possible D gene TRBD1, 6 bases. The V end lost 1 base, the J end lost 2 bases, and 15 bases lay between the germline ends. This CDR3 has 16 amino acids. Germline CDR1 MNHEY, CDR2 SMNVEV (reference sequence). CDR3 residues: CASSLYNPTGPYEQYF. The CDR3 DNA reads TGTGCCAGCAGTTTATACAACCCGACAGGACCCTACGAGCAGTACTTC.

The rearrangement joins TRBV18 to TRBJ1-1, with D perhaps matching TRBD1 (5 bases). CDR1 and CDR2 (germline): KGHSH, LQKENI. Trimming stripped 0 bases from V and 7 bases from J, with 12 bases between. This CDR3 has 14 amino acids. DNA for the CDR3: TGTGCCAGCTCACCACCTTTCGGGGCCATTGAAGCTTTCTTT. Protein product: CASSPPFGAIEAFF.

There are a few counts of this clonotype. The chain carries TRBV7-3 and TRBJ2-5; D is unresolved. The CDR3 loop spans 15 amino acids. The V gene's germline CDR1 is SGHTA and CDR2 FQGTGA. V shed 4 bases and J shed 5 bases, with 17 bases lying between them. CDR3 sequence reads: CASSSSGPSRETQYF. As DNA, the CDR3 is TGTGCCAGCAGCTCCTCCGGGCCCTCTAGGGAGACCCAGTACTTC.

At least ten counts were recorded for this clonotype. V and J are TRBV3-1 and TRBJ2-1; a weak D match, TRBD2 (5 bases). The germline V and J ends were trimmed by 0 bases and 4 bases, with 13 bases remaining between them. Looked up from germline, CDR1 is LGHDT and CDR2 is YNNKEL (reference sequence). This CDR3 comprises 16 residues. CDR3: CASSQEGLAHYNEQFF. The CDR3 nucleotides are TGTGCCAGCAGCCAAGAAGGTCTAGCCCATTACAATGAGCAGTTCTTC.

This clonotype was seen only a few times. The CDR3 DNA reads as TGCGCCAGCAGCTCTACTAGCGGCTCCCGGGAGAATGAGCAGTTCTTC. Its translation: CASSSTSGSRENEQFF. The V gene is TRBV5-1, the J gene TRBJ2-1; 8 bases are a match to TRBD2. This CDR3 comprises 16 residues. Germline CDR1 is SGHRS and CDR2 is YFSETQ. The V and J ends lost 3 bases and 7 bases, in that order; junction bases with no gene match: 12. The entire variable domain, with the rest obtained from reference TRBV5-1 and TRBJ2-1, is as follows: KAGVTQTPRYLIKTRGQQVTLSCSPISGHRSVSWYQQTPGQGLQFLFEYFSETQRNKGNFPGRFSGRQFSNSRSEMNVSTLELGDSALYLCASSSTSGSRENEQFFGPGTRLTVL.

This clonotype showed up just a few times. This rearrangement joins TRBV2 to TRBJ2-2; maybe TRBD2 (7 bases). The germline V gene has CDR1 SNHLY and CDR2 FYNNEI. This CDR3 region has 17 residues. Trimming removed 6 bases at V and 4 bases at J, with 21 bases between. Written as DNA, the CDR3 is TGTGCCAGCAGCGTAGGTGGGGCGGGGGCTATCACCGGGGAGCTGTTTTTT. Translating gives CASSVGGAGAITGELFF. Complete variable domain (other parts from reference TRBV2 and TRBJ2-2): EPEVTQTPSHQVTQMGQEVILRCVPISNHLYFYWYRQILGQKVEFLVSFYNNEISEKSEIFDDQFSVERPDGSNFTLKIRSTKLEDSAMYFCASSVGGAGAITGELFFGEGSRLTVL.

Regarding this clonotype: A much larger clone differs by one base, so this may be a read error. The chain is built from TRBV3-1 and TRBJ1-3; D is unclear. The CDR3 has 12 residues. V lost 1 base, J lost 2 bases, and 0 bases lay in between. The V gene's germline CDR1 is LGHDT and CDR2 YNNKEL (reference sequence). The CDR3 DNA is TGTGCCAGCAGCCAAGCTGGAAACACCATATATTTT. Translated, it gives CASSQAGNTIYF.

This clonotype was counted at least ten times. The V and J genes are TRBV18 and TRBJ1-4, with 7 bases identical to TRBD1. This CDR3 is 14 amino acids long. The junction had 7 bases not matched to a gene; V was cut back by 4 bases and J by 8 bases. The germline V gene has CDR1 KGHSH and CDR2 LQKENI. CDR3 DNA sequence: TGTGCCAGCTCACTCGGACAGGTCGGGGAAAAACTGTTTTTT. This encodes CASSLGQVGEKLFF.

This clonotype was found many times. The J gene is TRBJ1-1, the V gene TRBV28, with 10 bases aligning to TRBD1. The trim removed 5 bases at V and 4 bases at J, leaving 4 bases unmatched. The V gene's germline CDR1 is MDHEN and CDR2 SYDVKM. The CDR3 is 14 residues long. CDR3 protein: CASSGTGVFTEAFF. In nucleotides, the CDR3 is TGTGCCAGCAGTGGGACAGGGGTTTTCACTGAAGCTTTCTTT.

This clonotype was seen ten or more times. The V call is TRBV30, the J call TRBJ1-1, with 8 bases fitting TRBD1. The CDR3 is 15 residues long. V lost 5 bases and J lost 1; bases outside the gene matches: 9. CDR1 and CDR2 (germline): GTSNPN, SVGIG (reference sequence). DNA for the CDR3: TGTGCCTGGGATAACCCCGGGACAGGGAACACTGAAGCTTTCTTT. This encodes CAWDNPGTGNTEAFF. Full variable domain (rest looked up from reference TRBV30 and TRBJ1-1): SQTIHQWPATLVQPVGSPLSLECTVEGTSNPNLYWYRQAAGRGLQLLFYSVGIGQISSEVPQNLSASRPQDRQFILSSKKLLLSDSGFYLCAWDNPGTGNTEAFFGQGTRLTVV.

The V gene is TRBV27, the J gene TRBJ1-3, with a tentative D call TRBD1 (6 bases). This CDR3 comprises 18 residues. With 0 bases removed from V and 0 bases from J, the gap between germline ends came to 15 bases. Per the germline V gene, CDR1 is MNHEY and CDR2 is SMNVEV (reference sequence). The CDR3 sequence is CASSLSGGGGYSGNTIYF. The CDR3 coding sequence is TGTGCCAGCAGTTTATCGGGGGGGGGGGGCTACTCTGGAAACACCATATATTTT.

In its sample, this clonotype was seen many times. This rearrangement joins TRBV3-1 to TRBJ2-1, with a weak D call TRBD1 (5 bases). V was clipped by 0 bases and J by 2 bases, with 11 bases between them. The CDR3 contains 16 residues. The germline V gene encodes CDR1 LGHDT and CDR2 YNNKEL (reference sequence). The CDR3 sequence: CASSQEGLGAYNEQFF. Here the CDR3 DNA reads TGTGCCAGCAGCCAAGAGGGGCTAGGCGCCTACAATGAGCAGTTCTTC.

Ten or more counts support this clonotype. The chain employs TRBV9 and TRBJ1-1; D not certain. The CDR3 is 14 amino acids. Germline assignment: CDR1 SGDLS and CDR2 YYNGEE. V was clipped by 4 bases and J by 3 bases, with 13 bases between them. CDR3 region: CASSPNSGDTEAFF. CDR3 DNA sequence: TGTGCCAGCAGCCCAAACAGTGGGGACACTGAAGCTTTCTTT.

Ten or more counts support this clonotype. The genes are TRBV28 and TRBJ2-7; TRBD1 aligns across 7 bases. There are 12 residues in the CDR3. Trimming took 6 bases from V and 6 from J; bases not matched to a gene: 5. Germline V gene lookup returns CDR1 MDHEN and CDR2 SYDVKM. The CDR3 DNA sequence: TGTGCCAGCAGCATCTACAGGGGCGAGCAGTACTTC. Its protein product is CASSIYRGEQYF. Filled out from reference TRBV28 and TRBJ2-7, the complete variable domain reads DVKVTQSSRYLVKRTGEKVFLECVQDMDHENMFWYRQDPGLGLRLIYFSYDVKMKEKGDIPEGYSVSREKKERFSLILESASTNQTSMYLCASSIYRGEQYFGPGTRLTVT.

This clonotype was seen a handful of times. The chain combines TRBV20-1 with TRBJ1-6; 7 bases map to TRBD1. Trimming at V came to 3 bases and at J to 0 bases, leaving 5 bases not matched to a gene. The CDR3 consists of 16 residues. Germline V gives CDR1 DFQATT, CDR2 SNEGSKA (reference sequence). Here the CDR3 reads CSARGGQSSYNSPLHF. The DNA for the CDR3 is TGCAGTGCTAGGGGGGGACAGAGCTCCTATAATTCACCCCTCCACTTT.

The chain combines TRBV7-9 with TRBJ2-5; no reliable D call. The CDR3 is 16 amino acids. The V gene's germline CDR1 is SEHNR and CDR2 FQNEAQ (reference sequence). Between the trimmed V and J ends, which lost 1 base and 2 bases, there was a span of 14 bases. CDR3 nucleotide sequence: TGTGCCAGCAGCTTAGGGTTGGCGTTCTCTCAAGAGACCCAGTACTTC. Its translation is CASSLGLAFSQETQYF.

This clonotype was observed at least ten times. The J gene is TRBJ1-6, the V gene TRBV2, with a weak D call TRBD1 (6 bases). Trimming shortened V by 1 base and J by 6 bases, and 7 bases separated the two germline ends. Germline V gives CDR1 SNHLY, CDR2 FYNNEI. The CDR3 covers 14 residues. CDR3 amino acids: CASSEGTANSPLHF. CDR3 in DNA: TGTGCCAGCAGTGAAGGGACAGCTAATTCACCCCTCCACTTT. The entire variable domain, with the rest obtained from reference TRBV2 and TRBJ1-6, is as follows: EPEVTQTPSHQVTQMGQEVILRCVPISNHLYFYWYRQILGQKVEFLVSFYNNEISEKSEIFDDQFSVERPDGSNFTLKIRSTKLEDSAMYFCASSEGTANSPLHFGNGTRLTVT.

V gene TRBV29-1 combines with J gene TRBJ1-1; the D gene is possibly TRBD1 (5 bases). Germline V lookup: CDR1 SQVTM, CDR2 ANQGSEA. Trimming removed 7 bases from V and 2 bases from J, with 11 bases in between. The CDR3 is 12 amino acids. CDR3: CSGGHYNTEAFF. CDR3 nucleotide sequence: TGCAGCGGCGGACACTATAACACTGAAGCTTTCTTT.

The table lists this clonotype with many counts. The CDR3 sequence is CSASARPRGGSDTQYF. The CDR3, as DNA: TGCAGTGCTTCCGCCCGACCCCGAGGTGGGTCTGATACGCAGTATTTT. The gene calls are TRBV20-1 and TRBJ2-3; D is uncertain. This CDR3 spans 16 amino acids. V gave up 5 bases and J gave up 6 bases, with 24 bases separating them. Germline CDR1 reads DFQATT; CDR2 reads SNEGSKA (reference sequence).

This clonotype was observed a handful of times. V and J are TRBV5-1 and TRBJ1-4; D remains unclear. CDR1 SGHRS and CDR2 YFSETQ come from the germline V gene. V lost 0 bases to trimming and J lost 5 bases, with 11 bases between them. This CDR3 has 15 residues. This CDR3 reads CASSLATGGNEKLFF. Written as DNA, the CDR3 is TGCGCCAGCAGCTTGGCCACGGGTGGGAATGAAAAACTGTTTTTT.

This clonotype was counted many times. The gene calls are TRBV6-1 and TRBJ1-2; 9 bases align to TRBD1. Trimming cost V 6 bases and J 8 bases; bases outside gene matches: 10. This CDR3 spans 14 amino acids. Germline values: CDR1 MNHNS, CDR2 SASEGT. The CDR3 loop is CASRQGQGARGYTF. Written as DNA, the CDR3 is TGTGCCAGCAGGCAGGGACAGGGTGCGAGAGGCTACACCTTC.